The 28 T cell receptor beta chains below come from one sample, sequenced in a study of cytomegalovirus exposure and HLA in healthy donors. PCR involved 60 Vbeta and 13 Jbeta primers. Libraries were prepared by immunoSEQ multiplex PCR; TCRdb keeps only in-frame clonotypes and omits some of them. The data hold approximately 120,000 clones, with 73% observed a single time. Sequencing used PBMCs. Every receptor here comes from a man in his fifties or sixties in good health and CMV-seropositive.

The V gene is TRBV19, the J gene TRBJ2-5; 8 positions match TRBD2. Germline V gene lookup returns CDR1 LNHDA and CDR2 SQIVND (reference sequence). The CDR3 runs 17 residues. Trimming at V came to 3 bases and at J to 9 bases, leaving 18 bases not matched to a gene. In DNA, the CDR3 is TGTGCCAGTAGTATCCCAGCCTCAAGCGGGGGCGGTGGGGCCCAGTACTTC. It codes for CASSIPASSGGGGAQYF.

The chain is built from TRBV2 and TRBJ2-1; D possibly corresponds to TRBD1 (5 bases). The CDR3 loop spans 16 amino acids. Trimming left V 5 bases short and J 0 bases short, with 14 bases between. Per the germline V gene, CDR1 is SNHLY and CDR2 is FYNNEI. The CDR3, as DNA: TGTGCCAGCAGTCAGGGTCGCGGCGGCTCCTACAATGAGCAGTTCTTC. It specifies CASSQGRGGSYNEQFF.

This clone came up a few times. The V gene is TRBV6-1, the J gene TRBJ1-2; D is perhaps TRBD1 (5 bases). CDR3 length: 13 residues. V lost 2 bases and J lost 1, with 5 bases in between. Germline V CDR1 and CDR2: MNHNS, SASEGT. The CDR3 region is CASSEQGNYGYTF. As DNA, the CDR3 is TGTGCCAGCAGTGAACAGGGTAACTATGGCTACACCTTC.

The rearrangement joins TRBV5-1 to TRBJ1-2, with a tentative D call TRBD1 (6 bases). V lost 4 bases and J lost 4, with 20 bases in between. The CDR3 is 16 amino acids. Germline loops: CDR1 SGHRS, CDR2 YFSETQ. CDR3 nucleotides: TGCGCCAGCAGCCCGCGGCGGACAGCGAGTGGCTATGGCTACACCTTC. Translating it yields CASSPRRTASGYGYTF.

The J gene is TRBJ1-6, the V gene TRBV5-1, with 7 bases lining up with TRBD1. J was trimmed by 10 bases and V by 4 bases; bases with no gene match: 11. The CDR3 is 15 amino acids. Looked up from germline, CDR1 is SGHRS and CDR2 is YFSETQ. The CDR3 nucleotides read TGCGCCAGCAGCAACACCGGACAGGACGGGTCACCCCTCCACTTT. Translating gives CASSNTGQDGSPLHF.

The V call is TRBV12-5, the J call TRBJ2-5; 7 nucleotides match TRBD1. This CDR3 spans 15 amino acids. Per germline, CDR1 LGHNT and CDR2 FRNRAP. The V gene end was trimmed by 7 bases and the J gene end by 5 bases; junction bases not matched to a gene: 13. CDR3 sequence: CASATGTAVMETQYF. The CDR3 bases are TGTGCTAGTGCCACCGGGACAGCGGTGATGGAGACCCAGTACTTC.

The rearrangement joins TRBV27 to TRBJ1-6; 7 bases align to TRBD1. Germline loops: CDR1 MNHEY, CDR2 SMNVEV (reference sequence). The trim removed 5 bases at V and 9 bases at J, leaving 13 bases unmatched. The CDR3 is 16 amino acids. The CDR3 sequence: CASSSYRGAESSPLHF. The DNA for the CDR3 is TGTGCCAGCAGTAGCTACAGGGGAGCCGAATCTTCACCCCTCCACTTT.

V is TRBV2 and J is TRBJ2-1; 8 bases agree with TRBD1. The CDR3 is 15 residues long. V lost 7 bases and J lost 1; bases outside the gene matches: 6. Germline assignment: CDR1 SNHLY and CDR2 FYNNEI. CDR3 region: CASIWGTGSYNEQFF. The CDR3 region has the DNA TGTGCCAGCATCTGGGGGACAGGTTCCTACAATGAGCAGTTCTTC.

The chain uses TRBV20-1 and TRBJ2-7; D unresolved. This CDR3 comprises 10 residues. Germline V gene data show CDR1 as DFQATT and CDR2 as SNEGSKA (reference sequence). The germline V and J ends were trimmed by 6 bases and 7 bases, with 10 bases remaining between them. CDR3 in DNA: TGCAGTGCCTTCCGTCGGGAGCAGTACTTC. This encodes CSAFRREQYF.

The rearrangement uses TRBV5-1 and TRBJ1-5; weak D call: TRBD1 (5 bases). This CDR3 is 13 amino acids long. Germline V CDR1 and CDR2: SGHRS, YFSETQ. Trimming shortened V by 4 bases and J by 6 bases, and 11 bases separated the two germline ends. CDR3 amino acids: CASSVERGQPQHF. DNA of the CDR3: TGCGCCAGCAGCGTAGAAAGGGGTCAGCCCCAGCATTTT.

Notes on this clone: At one end the junction does not follow the germline gene, possibly because of a read error. This rearrangement joins TRBV6-1 to TRBJ2-4; D perhaps matches TRBD2 (6 bases). Germline V gene lookup returns CDR1 MNHNS and CDR2 SASEGT. CDR3 length equals 13 residues. CDR3 sequence reads: CASSEGTVREMDF. CDR3 nucleotides: TGTGCCAGCAGTGAAGGAACGGTTCGGGAGATGGACTTC.

The chain combines TRBV12-2 with TRBJ2-3; the DNA was not used to check the table's D call, TRBD1. TRBV12-2 is annotated as a pseudogene. The length of the CDR3 is 14 residues. CDR3 loop: CASRSRGTTDTQYF. DNA for the CDR3: TGTGCAAGTCGCTCTAGGGGAACCACAGATACGCAGTATTTT.

The chain has TRBV7-9 and TRBJ2-1; maybe TRBD1 (6 bases). The germline CDR1 and CDR2 sequences are SEHNR and FQNEAQ (reference sequence). The CDR3 runs 17 residues. Trimming left V 1 base short and J 7 bases short, with 20 bases between. CDR3 DNA: TGTGCCAGCAGCTTAGATTCCTTACAGGGTTTCGGAAATGAGCAGTTCTTC. Its translation is CASSLDSLQGFGNEQFF.

The V call is TRBV5-4, the J call TRBJ1-5, with a tentative D call TRBD1 (5 bases). Trimming shortened V by 4 bases and J by 7 bases, and 15 bases separated the two germline ends. The length of the CDR3 is 14 residues. CDR1 is SGHNT, CDR2 YYREEE, per germline (reference sequence). Here the CDR3 DNA reads TGTGCCAGCAGCCCCGGGGAGGGGAGCCAGCCCCAGCATTTT. This gives the protein CASSPGEGSQPQHF.

The chain joins TRBV18 to TRBJ2-7; 7 bases map to TRBD1. CDR3 length: 14 residues. Germline V CDR1 and CDR2: KGHSH, LQKENI. Trimming cost V 4 bases and J 3 bases; bases outside gene matches: 6. This chain's CDR3 is CASSRAGGDYEQYF. The CDR3 coding sequence is TGTGCCAGCTCACGGGCAGGGGGAGACTACGAGCAGTACTTC.

The chain carries TRBV6-5 and TRBJ1-2; TRBD1 matches 8 bases. Germline V gene data show CDR1 as MNHEY and CDR2 as SVGAGI. This CDR3 comprises 12 residues. V lost 8 bases and J lost 8; bases outside the gene matches: 7. The CDR3 DNA sequence: TGTGCCAGCTCGGACAGGGTGACAGGCTACACCTTC. This codes for CASSDRVTGYTF.

The V gene is TRBV7-3, the J gene TRBJ2-1; 12 positions agree with TRBD2. The V gene's germline CDR1 is SGHTA and CDR2 FQGTGA. Trimming took 0 bases from V and 8 from J; bases not matched to a gene: 5. The CDR3 sequence is 16 residues long. CDR3 protein: CASSLTLAGGLDEQFF. The CDR3, as DNA: TGTGCCAGCAGCTTAACTCTAGCGGGGGGGCTGGATGAGCAGTTCTTC.

The V call is TRBV5-1, the J call TRBJ2-1; D is unclear. V lost 2 bases and J 10 bases, leaving 13 bases between the germline ends. Germline lookup yields CDR1 SGHRS and CDR2 YFSETQ. The CDR3 is 13 residues long. The CDR3 loop is CASSFLGSGEQFF. CDR3 bases: TGCGCCAGCAGCTTCCTAGGATCTGGGGAGCAGTTCTTC.

A note on this clone: The conserved closing phenylalanine or tryptophan is absent in this CDR3, likely reflecting a read error. This sequence joins TRBV7-9 and TRBJ2-2; D ambiguous. From germline, CDR1 is SEHNR and CDR2 FQNEAQ (reference sequence). The CDR3 runs 14 residues. V lost 8 bases and J 6 bases, leaving 16 bases between the germline ends. Here the CDR3 reads CASGYERKAGELFL. In DNA, the CDR3 is TGTGCCAGCGGATATGAGCGAAAGGCCGGGGAGCTGTTTCTT.

V is TRBV5-5 and J is TRBJ1-1, with D possibly being TRBD1 (6 bases). Germline-derived CDR1 and CDR2 are SGHKS and YYEKEE (reference sequence). This CDR3 comprises 13 residues. Trimming removed 4 bases at V and 7 bases at J, with 14 bases between. CDR3 DNA sequence: TGTGCCAGCAGCCTAACAGGGTGGGGTGAAGCTTTCTTT. As protein: CASSLTGWGEAFF.

The chain's CDR3 is CASQGRVISYEQYF. CDR3 nucleotides: TGTGCCAGCCAAGGCAGGGTAATTTCCTACGAGCAGTACTTC. The V call is TRBV2, the J call TRBJ2-7, with D perhaps matching TRBD1 (5 bases). CDR1 and CDR2 from the germline V gene are SNHLY and FYNNEI. The CDR3 loop spans 14 amino acids. The V end lost 8 bases, the J end lost 1 base, and 15 bases lay between the germline ends.

The genes are TRBV9 and TRBJ2-2; D not resolved. Germline CDR1 SGDLS, CDR2 YYNGEE. The CDR3 spans 15 residues. V was pared by 0 bases and J by 4 bases, with 10 bases between. CDR3 in amino acids: CASSVGAAPTGELFF. The CDR3, as DNA: TGTGCCAGCAGCGTAGGGGCAGCACCCACCGGGGAGCTGTTTTTT. Drawing the rest from reference TRBV9 and TRBJ2-2, the complete variable domain is DSGVTQTPKHLITATGQRVTLRCSPRSGDLSVYWYQQSLDQGLQFLIQYYNGEERAKGNILERFSAQQFPDLHSELNLSSLELGDSALYFCASSVGAAPTGELFFGEGSRLTVL.

This chain links TRBV30 with TRBJ2-5; 7 nucleotides match TRBD1. With 8 bases clipped from V and 5 bases from J, the junction kept 11 bases outside the gene matches. The CDR3 has 13 residues. Germline CDR1 and CDR2: GTSNPN and SVGIG (reference sequence). In nucleotides, the CDR3 is TGTGCCCAGGGAACAGGGGTAGGGGAGACCCAGTACTTC. Its translation: CAQGTGVGETQYF.

There are a few counts of this clone. CDR3 DNA: TGTGCCAGCTGGTGGGCAGATTCGAAATCTGAAAAACTGTTTTTT. This gives the protein CASWWADSKSEKLFF. This chain uses TRBV2 with TRBJ1-4, with unresolved D. The germline V gene has CDR1 SNHLY and CDR2 FYNNEI. V was shortened by 8 bases and J by 7 bases, with 20 bases between the two germline ends. The CDR3 covers 15 residues.

This chain links TRBV27 with TRBJ2-3; 8 bases align to TRBD2. Germline CDR1 and CDR2: MNHEY and SMNVEV (reference sequence). CDR3 length: 15 amino acids. With 6 bases clipped from V and 7 bases from J, the junction kept 12 bases outside the gene matches. The CDR3 nucleotides are TGTGCCAGCAGGACCCGGGGGGGGGTCGCAAATACGCAGTATTTT. Its protein is CASRTRGGVANTQYF.

The sample holds one count of this clone. Mismatch with germline at one junction end may stem from a read error. The genes are TRBV7-9 and TRBJ1-2, with D tentatively TRBD1 (5 bases). This CDR3 comprises 14 residues. The germline V gene encodes CDR1 SEHNR and CDR2 FQNEAQ (reference sequence). Here the CDR3 reads CASSLALDMYGYTF. In DNA form, the CDR3 reads TGTGCCAGCAGCCTAGCCCTGGACATGTATGGCTACACCTTC.

This clone has more than one count but fewer than ten. J is TRBJ1-6 and V is TRBV7-2, with 11 bases fitting TRBD1. The CDR3 has 12 residues. Looked up from germline, CDR1 is SGHTA and CDR2 is FQGNSA. V gave up 5 bases and J gave up 13 bases; unmatched junction bases: 1. CDR3 coding DNA: TGTGCCAGCAGCCGGGACAGGGGGCCCCTCCACTTT. It codes for CASSRDRGPLHF.

The V call is TRBV7-9, the J call TRBJ2-3; TRBD2 matches at 8 bases. With V trimmed by 0 bases and J by 4 bases, 15 bases remained unmatched. Per germline, CDR1 SEHNR and CDR2 FQNEAQ (reference sequence). The CDR3 consists of 19 residues. The CDR3 DNA follows: TGTGCCAGCAGCTTAGCGCAGAGCGGGGGCTCCTTATGGGCAGATACGCAGTATTTT. It is translated as CASSLAQSGGSLWADTQYF.